The entry below describes one T cell receptor (beta chain). Its antigen remains unidentified. Per-base quality was not reported, and no clone a single base away is much larger than it. CDR1 is given as SNHLY and CDR2 as FYNNEI, both from the germline V gene. Trimming leaves V shorter by 6 bases and J shorter by 3 bases, with the junction holding 11 bases beyond the gene matches. The CDR3 sequence holds 16 residues, the cysteine and phenylalanine included. The CDR3 DNA has 48 bases and is translated from base 1. This sample is part of a study of lymphopenia after photon versus proton radiotherapy (dated by TCRdb to about 2019). Context from the whole study: The immunological effects of photon versus proton radiation therapy were compared in patients with gastrointestinal tumors who developed high-grade lymphopenia. The 20 or so patients in the cohort had gastrointestinal tumors, were treated with either photon or proton therapy, and subsequently developed lymphopenia. The study aimed to characterize how the two radiation modalities differ in their impact on the immune system. The study at large found these results: Across the cohort, an inverse correlation was found between a larger post-nadir drop in TCR diversity and overall survival time among patients who died. Relative stability during treatment was observed in proton-treated patients, whereas loss of naive T cells and TCR diversity and gain of effector/memory populations were observed in photon-treated patients. The authors looked at the survival association only in patients who died, and they framed better survival with proton therapy as a possibility rather than a demonstrated result. Once the lymphocyte count had reached its nadir, the repertoires of photon-treated patients showed oligoclonal expansion, particularly of CD8+ Temra cells, and this expansion drove the decline in diversity.

Libraries were built with the immunoSEQ multiplex PCR assay. T cell repertoires were profiled by deep sequencing of rearranged TCR beta loci, alongside multiparametric flow cytometry. TCRdb stores this immuneACCESS table with in-frame sequences only. Part of the clones is absent; in the studies checked, under half of the shortfall reflects unresolved V genes, and no reason is known for the rest. Across this sample there are 8,000 or so clones, with roughly 88% seen only once. The ten largest clones capture 20% to 25% of the sample. Rearrangement joined TRBV2 to TRBJ2-3, with TRBD1 identical over 8 junction bases. This sample comprised peripheral blood, obtained from a patient treated with photon-based radiotherapy. The clonotype originates from a man older than 75 with cholangiocarcinoma. The sequence in DNA is TGTGCCAGCAGGGACTGGACAGGGAAGGGGACAGATACGCAGTATTTT. Its product reads: CASRDWTGKGTDTQYF.